A single sample is the source of the 13 T cell receptor beta chains below, sequenced in a study of blood T cell repertoires in COVID-19. Assay used: immunoSEQ multiplex PCR; TCRdb lists only in-frame clones, some missing. In the table there are about 170,000 clones, around four fifths of which are singletons. The sequencing sample was made of peripheral blood. The origin of the receptors is a woman aged 55-70 years with acute or convalescent COVID-19.

This clone was detected only once. The chain is built from TRBV19 and TRBJ1-5; 9 bases are shared with TRBD1. CDR3 length: 19 amino acids. Germline CDR1 is LNHDA and CDR2 is SQIVND (reference sequence). With 6 bases clipped from V and 0 bases from J, the junction kept 15 bases outside the gene matches. The CDR3 loop is CASSLLPGQGLYSNQPQHF. CDR3 nucleotides: TGTGCCAGTAGCCTACTACCGGGACAGGGACTTTATAGCAATCAGCCCCAGCATTTT.

The CDR3 coding sequence is TGTGCCAGCTCACCTAACCAGGGGGCGGCGGGCACTGAAGCTTTCTTT. Residues: CASSPNQGAAGTEAFF. This chain joins TRBV18 and TRBJ1-1; 8 bases agree with TRBD1. There are 16 residues in the CDR3. Germline trimming cut 3 bases from V and 4 bases from J; bases unmatched to any gene: 10. The germline gives CDR1 KGHSH, CDR2 LQKENI.

The rearrangement joins TRBV6-5 to TRBJ1-3, with a weak D call TRBD1 (5 bases). This CDR3 contains 14 residues. Per the germline V gene, CDR1 is MNHEY and CDR2 is SVGAGI. V was clipped by 6 bases and J by 3 bases, with 12 bases between them. The CDR3 reads CASSRGTVGNTIYF. For the CDR3, the DNA is TGTGCCAGCAGCCGAGGGACTGTTGGAAACACCATATATTTT.

The genes are TRBV4-2 and TRBJ2-7; tentative D call: TRBD1 (6 bases). The V gene's germline CDR1 is LGHNA and CDR2 YNFKEQ. The CDR3 is 13 amino acids. V was cut by 4 bases and J by 0 bases, with 7 bases left in between. The CDR3 sequence: CASSPTGSYEQYF. The CDR3, as DNA: TGTGCCAGCAGCCCGACAGGCTCCTACGAGCAGTACTTC.

The rearrangement links TRBV21-1 to TRBJ2-7; the tabulated D call, TRBD1, remains unverified against the DNA. TRBV21-1 is deemed a pseudogene. This CDR3 contains 15 residues. This CDR3 is CASRGRLTGPYEQYF. The CDR3 DNA reads as TGTGCCAGCAGAGGTCGTTTGACAGGGCCCTACGAGCAGTACTTC.

The chain joins TRBV30 to TRBJ2-1; 11 bases match TRBD2. The CDR3 runs to 16 residues. In germline, CDR1 is GTSNPN, CDR2 SVGIG (reference sequence). V lost 1 base, J lost 9 bases, and 11 bases stayed unmatched. CDR3 amino acids: CAWSDPPSGGYLEQFF. For the CDR3, the DNA is TGTGCCTGGAGTGACCCCCCTAGCGGGGGGTACCTTGAGCAGTTCTTC.

This rearrangement joins TRBV4-1 to TRBJ2-3; tentatively, D is TRBD1 (6 bases). The CDR3 is 13 residues long. The V end lost 4 bases, the J end lost 9 bases, and 14 bases lay between the germline ends. Germline V CDR1 and CDR2: MGHRA, YSYEKL. DNA for the CDR3: TGCGCCAGCAGCCCCTACGTACAGGGCACGCAGTATTTT. This sequence encodes CASSPYVQGTQYF.

This clone occurred once. This chain links TRBV6-2 or TRBV6-3 with TRBJ2-5; 9 bases match TRBD1. V lost 4 bases and J lost 1; bases outside the gene matches: 4. This CDR3 is built from 15 residues. Germline-derived CDR1 and CDR2 are MNHEY and SVGEGT. The CDR3 protein is CASSWDRATQETQYF. Here the CDR3 DNA reads TGTGCCAGCAGTTGGGACAGGGCGACCCAAGAGACCCAGTACTTC.

In nucleotides, the CDR3 is TGTGCCACCAGTGATGAGGTAAACATTCAGTACTTC. This gives the protein CATSDEVNIQYF. The chain employs TRBV24-1 and TRBJ2-4; D is uncertain. CDR1 KGHDR and CDR2 SFDVKD come from the germline V gene. V was trimmed by 3 bases and J by 6 bases, leaving 5 bases between them. This CDR3 comprises 12 residues.

The V call is TRBV20-1, the J call TRBJ1-1, with 10 bases fitting TRBD1. The V gene end was trimmed by 5 bases and the J gene end by 10 bases; junction bases not matched to a gene: 4. Germline V gene sequence: CDR1 DFQATT, CDR2 SNEGSKA (reference sequence). This CDR3 is built from 11 residues. The CDR3 protein is CSAFGQGGAFF. The CDR3 nucleotides are TGCAGTGCTTTTGGACAGGGGGGAGCTTTCTTT.

In this sample, this clone turned up once. The chain joins TRBV10-3 to TRBJ1-1, with 7 bases identical to TRBD1. The CDR3 is 15 residues long. The V and J ends lost 2 bases and 0 bases, in that order; junction bases with no gene match: 3. Germline V CDR1 and CDR2: ENHRY, SYGVKD. CDR3 in DNA: TGTGCCATCAGTGAGGCGGGACAGTTGAACACTGAAGCTTTCTTT. Translated: CAISEAGQLNTEAFF.

The V call is TRBV27, the J call TRBJ1-2; 7 bases align to TRBD1. With 10 bases clipped from V and 4 bases from J, the junction kept 9 bases outside the gene matches. Germline V gene lookup returns CDR1 MNHEY and CDR2 SMNVEV (reference sequence). There are 13 residues in the CDR3. The CDR3 DNA follows: TGTGCCACCAAAAGGGACAGTAGCTATGGCTACACCTTC. Protein: CATKRDSSYGYTF.

V is TRBV5-6 and J is TRBJ1-2; D perhaps matches TRBD1 (5 bases). V was shortened by 1 base and J by 1 base, with 14 bases between the two germline ends. Germline loops: CDR1 SGHDT, CDR2 YYEEEE. The CDR3 has 16 amino acids. The CDR3 nucleotides are TGTGCCAGCAGCTTGCACCAGGGCGCCTATAACTATGGCTACACCTTC. Its translation is CASSLHQGAYNYGYTF. Combining the CDR3 with reference TRBV5-6 and TRBJ1-2 gives the whole variable domain DAGVTQSPTHLIKTRGQQVTLRCSPKSGHDTVSWYQQALGQGPQFIFQYYEEEERQRGNFPDRFSGHQFPNYSSELNVNALLLGDSALYLCASSLHQGAYNYGYTFGSGTRLTVV.